The 12 T cell receptor beta chains below were found in one sample sequenced in a study of CD8+ T cells in alopecia areata. Reverse transcription of extracted RNA yielded cDNA, which provided the sequencing template. The protocol was immunoSEQ multiplex PCR, while the TCRdb copy is restricted to in-frame clones and leaves out a portion. The data contain 65,000 to 95,000 clones, roughly 51% of them singletons. What was sequenced was NKG2D-high CD8+ T cells sorted from blood. The receptors come from a human donor with alopecia areata.

This chain uses TRBV29-1 with TRBJ1-1; D not resolved. Deletions cut 4 bases from V and 2 bases from J, with 8 bases between. Germline V gives CDR1 SQVTM, CDR2 ANQGSEA. The CDR3 loop spans 12 amino acids. The CDR3 sequence: CSVVPKNTEAFF. CDR3 DNA sequence: TGCAGCGTTGTACCCAAAAACACTGAAGCTTTCTTT.

V is TRBV28 and J is TRBJ2-5; 7 positions match TRBD1. The CDR3 loop spans 13 amino acids. V trimming: 6 bases; J trimming: 4 bases; junction bases outside the gene matches: 5. Per germline, CDR1 MDHEN and CDR2 SYDVKM. CDR3 residues: CASSPSGGETQYF. The DNA of the CDR3 is TGTGCCAGCAGCCCATCAGGGGGAGAGACCCAGTACTTC.

This clone has more than one count but fewer than ten. Other DNA sequences within the sample encode an identical CDR3. V and J are TRBV7-8 and TRBJ2-7, with a weak D call TRBD1 (5 bases). The germline V and J ends were trimmed by 2 bases and 1 base, with 12 bases remaining between them. This CDR3 contains 15 residues. Germline CDR1 SGHVS, CDR2 FQNEAQ. The CDR3 DNA reads TGTGCCAGCAGCTTATATCAGGGCCCGTCCTACGAGCAGTACTTC. It yields the protein CASSLYQGPSYEQYF.

A single count supports this clone. V and J are TRBV5-1 and TRBJ1-6; D uncertain. The germline V gene has CDR1 SGHRS and CDR2 YFSETQ. Trimming cost V 0 bases and J 3 bases, with 16 bases left between them. This CDR3 comprises 18 residues. CDR3 loop: CASSLALGESVYNSPLHF. The CDR3 bases are TGCGCCAGCAGCTTGGCCTTGGGAGAATCGGTCTATAATTCACCCCTCCACTTT.

The chain employs TRBV7-2 and TRBJ2-6, with 11 bases that match TRBD2. The trim removed 5 bases at V and 3 bases at J, leaving 9 bases unmatched. CDR3 length equals 18 residues. Per germline, CDR1 SGHTA and CDR2 FQGNSA. For the CDR3, the DNA is TGTGCCAGCAGCCCAACTAGCGGGGGAAGGTTTGGGGCCAACGTCCTGACTTTC. Encoded protein: CASSPTSGGRFGANVLTF.

V gene TRBV11-2 combines with J gene TRBJ2-7; D ambiguous. V was trimmed by 2 bases and J by 5 bases, leaving 16 bases between them. Germline CDR1 reads SGHAT; CDR2 reads FQNNGV. The CDR3 loop spans 15 amino acids. This CDR3 reads CASSLTSTEAHEQYF. In DNA form, the CDR3 reads TGTGCCAGCAGCTTAACGTCCACAGAGGCCCACGAGCAGTACTTC.

V gene TRBV4-1 combines with J gene TRBJ2-2; unclear D gene. The ends were cut back, 0 bases at V and 5 bases at J, with 4 bases in the middle. The CDR3 contains 13 residues. In germline, CDR1 is MGHRA, CDR2 YSYEKL. The CDR3 region is CASSQDGTGELFF. The CDR3 region has the DNA TGCGCCAGCAGCCAAGATGGTACCGGGGAGCTGTTTTTT.

This chain joins TRBV9 and TRBJ2-1; D is unclear. Trimming took off 0 bases at V and 5 bases at J, with 9 bases between the two ends. The CDR3 has 14 residues. Germline V gene sequence: CDR1 SGDLS, CDR2 YYNGEE. CDR3: CASSVAGGDNEQFF. CDR3 bases: TGTGCCAGCAGCGTAGCGGGCGGCGACAATGAGCAGTTCTTC.

The chain carries TRBV7-2 and TRBJ2-6, with 7 bases fitting TRBD1. The CDR3 length is 13 residues. V shed 10 bases and J 8 bases; nucleotides not matched to a gene: 8. Germline loops: CDR1 SGHTA, CDR2 FQGNSA. CDR3 DNA sequence: TGTGCCAACCAGGGGGAACTGACCAACGTCCTGACTTTC. Amino acid sequence: CANQGELTNVLTF.

This clone has just a few counts. The chain carries TRBV29-1 and TRBJ1-2; 9 nucleotides match TRBD1. The CDR3 is 13 residues long. CDR1 and CDR2 (germline): SQVTM, ANQGSEA. The J segment lost 6 bases and the V segment lost 6 bases, leaving 8 bases of the junction unmatched. Here the CDR3 reads CSVTGGLIDGYTF. The CDR3 nucleotides are TGCAGCGTCACAGGGGGCCTAATTGATGGCTACACCTTC.

V is TRBV5-1 and J is TRBJ2-3, with 11 bases identical to TRBD1. This CDR3 is 17 amino acids long. Germline V CDR1 and CDR2: SGHRS, YFSETQ. The ends lost 3 bases at V and 3 bases at J; junction bases unmatched: 9. CDR3 sequence (DNA): TGCGCCAGCAGCTCGTGGACAGGGGGCTCCCTAACAGATACGCAGTATTTT. Protein product: CASSSWTGGSLTDTQYF.

V and J are TRBV4-1 and TRBJ2-3, with D uncertain. The CDR3 has 14 residues. V lost 0 bases and J lost 6, with 10 bases in between. From germline, CDR1 is MGHRA and CDR2 YSYEKL. Written as DNA, the CDR3 is TGCGCCAGCAGCCAAGAGAGCACGTCTGATACGCAGTATTTT. This codes for CASSQESTSDTQYF.